The 13 T cell receptor beta chains in this list originate from one sample, sequenced in a study of blood T cell repertoires in COVID-19. TCRdb's table, derived via immunoSEQ multiplex PCR, lists solely in-frame clones and lacks some. The table includes under 50,000 clones, more than 75% detected once. The sequencing sample was made of peripheral blood. The receptors come from a man in his 70s with active COVID-19.

The chain links TRBV5-6 to TRBJ2-3, with 8 bases matching TRBD1. Germline CDR1 reads SGHDT; CDR2 reads YYEEEE. J was trimmed by 2 bases and V by 3 bases; bases with no gene match: 5. The CDR3 extends over 15 amino acids. In nucleotides, the CDR3 is TGTGCCAGCAGCTACGGGACAGGAGCCACAGATACGCAGTATTTT. Residues: CASSYGTGATDTQYF.

J is TRBJ2-5 and V is TRBV23-1; TRBD1 agrees at 7 bases. TRBV23-1 is an open reading frame, and its role is uncertain. With 2 bases clipped from V and 0 bases from J, the junction kept 3 bases outside the gene matches. This CDR3 contains 15 residues. This chain's CDR3 is CASSQGTAYQETQYF. The CDR3 DNA reads TGCGCCAGCAGTCAAGGGACAGCGTACCAAGAGACCCAGTACTTC.

The V call is TRBV4-3, the J call TRBJ2-3, with D possibly being TRBD1 (6 bases). From germline, CDR1 is LGHNA and CDR2 YSLEER. The CDR3 contains 18 residues. Trimming removed 4 bases from V and 2 bases from J, with 22 bases in between. The CDR3 nucleotides read TGCGCCAGCAGCCGCCGAACAGGGTCTCTAGTTGTCACAGATACGCAGTATTTT. It encodes CASSRRTGSLVVTDTQYF.

The chain employs TRBV6-2 or TRBV6-3 and TRBJ2-7; 10 bases map to TRBD1. V was clipped by 6 bases and J by 9 bases; unmatched bases: 11. This CDR3 has 14 residues. Germline V gene sequence: CDR1 MNHEY, CDR2 SVGEGT. The CDR3, as DNA: TGTGCCAGCAGCGCCGGGACAGGGGCGATCCGGCAGTACTTC. Amino acids: CASSAGTGAIRQYF.

The gene calls are TRBV29-1 and TRBJ2-1, with 9 bases lining up with TRBD1. Germline loops: CDR1 SQVTM, CDR2 ANQGSEA. J gave up 2 bases and V 7 bases, and 6 bases lay outside the gene matches. This CDR3 is 14 amino acids long. CDR3 coding DNA: TGCAGCGCTCGGACAGGGGAAGCCTACAATGAGCAGTTCTTC. Translating it yields CSARTGEAYNEQFF.

V usage is TRBV9 and J usage is TRBJ2-3; 8 bases are shared with TRBD2. Unmatched junction bases numbered 7, after V lost 3 bases and J lost 4 bases. CDR3 length equals 15 residues. In germline, CDR1 is SGDLS, CDR2 YYNGEE. CDR3 residues: CASSAGTSGPDTQYF. DNA for the CDR3: TGTGCCAGCAGCGCTGGGACTAGTGGGCCAGATACGCAGTATTTT.

The chain employs TRBV6-6 and TRBJ2-1; the D is unclear. The CDR3 is 13 amino acids. Germline V gene lookup returns CDR1 MNHNY and CDR2 SVGAGI (reference sequence). Trimming left V 1 base short and J 7 bases short, with 8 bases between. CDR3 loop: CASSYWAMNEQFF. CDR3 coding DNA: TGTGCCAGCAGTTACTGGGCCATGAATGAGCAGTTCTTC.

The V and J genes are TRBV7-2 and TRBJ1-5; tentatively, D is TRBD1 (5 bases). Trimming took off 1 base at V and 6 bases at J, with 13 bases between the two ends. From germline, CDR1 is SGHTA and CDR2 FQGNSA. The CDR3 loop spans 15 amino acids. The CDR3 DNA reads as TGTGCCAGCAGCTTAGGTTTAGGGGATAGTCAGCCCCAGCATTTT. This encodes CASSLGLGDSQPQHF.

This chain links TRBV14 with TRBJ2-7; 10 nucleotides agree with TRBD1. CDR1 is SGHDN, CDR2 FVKESK, per germline. The CDR3 runs to 13 residues. With 8 bases clipped from V and 1 base from J, the junction kept 2 bases outside the gene matches. DNA for the CDR3: TGTGCCAGCGGACAGGGGGGATCCTACGAGCAGTACTTC. Protein: CASGQGGSYEQYF.

The V and J genes are TRBV19 and TRBJ1-1; D is unresolved. Trimming took off 3 bases at V and 1 base at J, with 12 bases between the two ends. The CDR3 extends over 15 amino acids. CDR1 is LNHDA and CDR2 is SQIVND in the germline V gene (reference sequence). Written as DNA, the CDR3 is TGTGCCAGTAGTATCCGTCCAGGTCCGAACACTGAAGCTTTCTTT. Translation: CASSIRPGPNTEAFF.

The gene calls are TRBV7-9 and TRBJ1-3, with 8 bases identical to TRBD1. V trimming: 5 bases; J trimming: 2 bases; junction bases outside the gene matches: 11. Germline assignment: CDR1 SEHNR and CDR2 FQNEAQ (reference sequence). The CDR3 is 17 residues long. CDR3 bases: TGTGCCAGCAGCCTTAGGGAGGACAGGGACCCTGGAAACACCATATATTTT. This sequence encodes CASSLREDRDPGNTIYF.

CDR3 residues: CATSDPGTAQETQYF. In DNA, the CDR3 is TGTGCCACCAGTGACCCGGGGACAGCCCAAGAGACCCAGTACTTC. The V call is TRBV24-1, the J call TRBJ2-5; 7 positions agree with TRBD1. The junction had 5 bases not matched to a gene; V was cut back by 4 bases and J by 1 base. The CDR3 consists of 15 residues. Germline V CDR1 and CDR2: KGHDR, SFDVKD.

This clone came up once. The V and J genes are TRBV7-2 and TRBJ2-1, with 7 nucleotides matching TRBD2. J lost 9 bases, V lost 2 bases, and 10 bases had no gene match. CDR3 size: 15 residues. Germline values: CDR1 SGHTA, CDR2 FQGNSA. The CDR3 region is CASSLREGGRSEQFF. In nucleotides, the CDR3 is TGTGCCAGCAGCTTAAGGGAGGGAGGGCGAAGTGAGCAGTTCTTC.